This TCR beta chain was profiled in a study of identical twins. Germline V gene lookup returns CDR1 DFQATT and CDR2 SNEGSKA (reference sequence). The CDR3 totals 14 residues. Trimming stripped 4 bases from V and 3 bases from J, with 15 bases between. MiXCR, run by TCRdb on the 5' RACE reads, gives a single entry per CDR3 protein. The sample carries 500,000 to 650,000 distinct CDR3 sequences, about 7.6% recorded once. This clonotype has more than one count but fewer than ten. The same sample was also used in a study of yellow fever vaccine responses in identical twins.

Sequences were obtained from PBMCs. The chain links TRBV20-1 to TRBJ1-2, with D perhaps matching TRBD1 (5 bases). The receptor comes from a woman between 18 and 29 years old in good health. The CDR3 spells CSATVRGKDYGYTF. For the CDR3, the DNA is TGCAGTGCTACTGTTCGGGGGAAGGACTATGGCTACACCTTC.